This note documents a single TCR beta chain sequence. Its antigen is undetermined. This sample is drawn from a study of cytomegalovirus exposure and HLA in healthy donors. The CDR3 totals 12 residues. Trimming removed 3 bases from V and 4 bases from J; junction bases left unmatched: 0. Germline values: CDR1 SNHLY, CDR2 FYNNEI. Amplification used 60 Vbeta primers and 13 Jbeta primers. This table comes from immunoSEQ multiplex PCR, and its TCRdb copy is limited to in-frame clones, with some not included. The table for this sample gives 74,000 or so clones. Study-wide results and caveats: V- and J-gene trimming in TCR beta was tied to a missense DCLRE1C variant by an analysis performed later. The majority of TCR sequences were rare, yet some public TCRs appeared in many donors. Highly shared sequence variants in one cluster were likely a sequencing artifact.

This TCR came from a woman between 55 and 75 years old in good health and CMV-seronegative. Input material: PBMCs. The V call is TRBV2, the J call TRBJ2-7, with 7 bases lining up with TRBD1. The CDR3 DNA is TGTGCCAGCAGTGACAGGGGGTACGAGCAGTACTTC. Protein product: CASSDRGYEQYF.